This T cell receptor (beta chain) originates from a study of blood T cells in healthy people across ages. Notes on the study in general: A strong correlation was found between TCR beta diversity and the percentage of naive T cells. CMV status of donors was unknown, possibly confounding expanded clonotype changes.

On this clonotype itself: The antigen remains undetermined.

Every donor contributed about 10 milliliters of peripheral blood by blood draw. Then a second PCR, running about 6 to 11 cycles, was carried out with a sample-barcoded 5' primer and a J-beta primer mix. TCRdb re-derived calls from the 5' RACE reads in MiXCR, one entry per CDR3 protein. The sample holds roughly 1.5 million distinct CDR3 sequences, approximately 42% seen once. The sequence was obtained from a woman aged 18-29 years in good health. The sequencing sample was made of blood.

The CDR3 nucleotides are TGCAGCGTCGCCGGACGGAACTCTGGAAACACCATATATTTT. This codes for CSVAGRNSGNTIYF. This rearrangement joins TRBV29-1 to TRBJ1-3; D is ambiguous. Germline V gene sequence: CDR1 SQVTM, CDR2 ANQGSEA. This CDR3 has 14 residues. Trimming took off 6 bases at V and 0 bases at J, with 12 bases between the two ends.